Each of the 26 T cell receptor beta chains below was sequenced from the same sample in a study of blood T cell repertoires in COVID-19. Sequencing was performed with immunoSEQ multiplex PCR; in TCRdb, only in-frame clones are kept and a portion is missing. The sample includes about 250,000 clones, about 82% of them seen just once. Sequencing input: peripheral blood. The source is a woman at least 80 years old with COVID-19, enrolled during active disease.

This chain uses TRBV5-1 with TRBJ1-1, with D hard to call. V lost 0 bases and J lost 4, with 13 bases in between. CDR3 length equals 15 residues. Per germline, CDR1 SGHRS and CDR2 YFSETQ. This chain's CDR3 is CASSLAPGTSTEAFF. Here the CDR3 DNA reads TGCGCCAGCAGCTTGGCACCGGGTACCAGCACTGAAGCTTTCTTT.

The chain employs TRBV3-1 (or the pseudogene TRBV3-2) and TRBJ2-1; TRBD2 agrees at 10 bases. The germline V gene encodes CDR1 LGHDT and CDR2 YNNKEL (reference sequence). V lost 0 bases to trimming and J lost 13 bases; unmatched junction nucleotides: 9. The CDR3 covers 15 residues. The DNA for the CDR3 is TGTGCCAGCAGCCAAGACGGTCTAGCGGGGGCCCGACAGTTCTTC. This codes for CASSQDGLAGARQFF.

As to this clone: At one of its ends the junction is not consistent with the germline gene, which may arise from a read error. This chain uses TRBV5-8 with TRBJ1-2; D remains ambiguous. CDR3 length: 12 residues. CDR1 and CDR2 from the germline V gene are SGHTS and YDEGEE. The CDR3 spells CASSLARSPGDF. Here the CDR3 DNA reads TGTGCCAGCAGCTTGGCCCGGTCTCCCGGTGACTTT.

Comment on this clone: Other DNA sequences in the sample encode the same CDR3. V usage is TRBV28 and J usage is TRBJ2-3, with D possibly TRBD2 on 7 matching bases. Trimming pared 5 bases from V and 2 bases from J, leaving 14 bases between. CDR1 MDHEN and CDR2 SYDVKM come from the germline V gene. The CDR3 covers 15 residues. CDR3 sequence (DNA): TGTGCCAGCAGTCCTTCCGGGGGGCACACAGATACGCAGTATTTT. Amino acid sequence: CASSPSGGHTDTQYF.

The V gene is TRBV29-1, the J gene TRBJ2-3, with no clear D. CDR3 length: 12 amino acids. V was clipped by 3 bases and J by 1 base, with 5 bases between them. The germline CDR1 and CDR2 sequences are SQVTM and ANQGSEA. The CDR3 reads CSVDSGTDTQYF. The CDR3 region has the DNA TGCAGCGTTGATTCCGGCACAGATACGCAGTATTTT.

For the CDR3, the DNA is TGCAGCGTTGGCGGGGGAGAGCGAGGTCAGCCCCAGCATTTT. It specifies CSVGGGERGQPQHF. The chain recombines TRBV29-1 with TRBJ1-5; a weak D match, TRBD1 (5 bases). The germline CDR1 and CDR2 sequences are SQVTM and ANQGSEA. V gave up 4 bases and J gave up 6 bases, with 16 bases separating them. The length of the CDR3 is 14 residues.

This sequence joins TRBV7-9 and TRBJ2-5; 8 positions agree with TRBD2. V lost 11 bases and J lost 1; bases outside the gene matches: 9. Germline assignment: CDR1 SEHNR and CDR2 FQNEAQ (reference sequence). The CDR3 consists of 14 residues. The chain's CDR3 is CACHGGAGQETQYF. The CDR3 DNA reads as TGTGCCTGTCACGGGGGGGCCGGCCAAGAGACCCAGTACTTC.

The chain uses TRBV5-4 and TRBJ2-5; perhaps TRBD2 as D (6 bases). This CDR3 contains 15 residues. Trimming cost V 4 bases and J 2 bases, with 15 bases left between them. Germline assignment: CDR1 SGHNT and CDR2 YYREEE (reference sequence). The CDR3 DNA follows: TGTGCCAGCAGCCACCCGGGACTGATTCAAGAGACCCAGTACTTC. Amino acids: CASSHPGLIQETQYF.

DNA of the CDR3: TGTGCCAGCTCACCACTTTGGGTGGCGCAGGGGAATGAAAAACTGTTTTTT. Translating it yields CASSPLWVAQGNEKLFF. The rearrangement uses TRBV18 and TRBJ1-4; TRBD1 might be the D (6 bases). The length of the CDR3 is 17 residues. With 1 base removed from V and 5 bases from J, the gap between germline ends came to 17 bases. Germline CDR1 is KGHSH and CDR2 is LQKENI.

This chain uses TRBV9 with TRBJ1-2; 7 nucleotides align to TRBD1. Germline V gene data show CDR1 as SGDLS and CDR2 as YYNGEE. The CDR3 is 16 amino acids. J gave up 5 bases and V 0 bases, and 10 bases lay outside the gene matches. CDR3: CASSVAPDRVRYGYTF. The CDR3, as DNA: TGTGCCAGCAGCGTAGCCCCCGACAGGGTTCGGTATGGCTACACCTTC. Supplemented by reference TRBV9 and TRBJ1-2, the full variable domain reads DSGVTQTPKHLITATGQRVTLRCSPRSGDLSVYWYQQSLDQGLQFLIQYYNGEERAKGNILERFSAQQFPDLHSELNLSSLELGDSALYFCASSVAPDRVRYGYTFGSGTRLTVV.

The chain joins TRBV2 to TRBJ2-2; 11 positions match TRBD2. The germline V gene encodes CDR1 SNHLY and CDR2 FYNNEI. The CDR3 is 15 residues long. V gave up 4 bases and J gave up 3 bases; unmatched junction bases: 1. Here the CDR3 DNA reads TGTGCCAGCAGTGGGACTAGCGGGTACACCGGGGAGCTGTTTTTT. Its protein is CASSGTSGYTGELFF.

The chain is built from TRBV6-5 and TRBJ1-5; D gene ambiguous. The CDR3 covers 15 residues. V was shortened by 7 bases and J by 2 bases, with 15 bases between the two germline ends. The germline CDR1 and CDR2 sequences are MNHEY and SVGAGI. The CDR3 nucleotides read TGTGCCAGCAAAACCGGGAGTTTTGGCAATCAGCCCCAGCATTTT. Protein: CASKTGSFGNQPQHF.

The sample holds one count of this clone. The chain links TRBV3-1 (or the pseudogene TRBV3-2) to TRBJ1-1, with D tentatively TRBD1 (5 bases). The V gene's germline CDR1 is LGHDT and CDR2 YNNKEL (reference sequence). V was clipped by 6 bases and J by 9 bases, with 17 bases between them. CDR3 length: 13 amino acids. The CDR3 DNA sequence: TGTGCCAGCAGATTACAGGAGTCGTCTCAAGCTTTCTTT. Its protein is CASRLQESSQAFF.

This clone has only a few counts. CDR3 sequence (DNA): TGTGCCTGGACTAAAAAAGCCCCAGGGGAGCAGTACTTC. It yields the protein CAWTKKAPGEQYF. The V call is TRBV30, the J call TRBJ2-7; D perhaps matches TRBD1 (5 bases). The CDR3 runs to 13 residues. Germline V gene sequence: CDR1 GTSNPN, CDR2 SVGIG (reference sequence). V lost 4 bases and J 7 bases, leaving 17 bases between the germline ends.

This sequence joins TRBV7-2 and TRBJ2-2; tentative D call: TRBD1 (6 bases). CDR1 is SGHTA and CDR2 is FQGNSA in the germline V gene. Trimming removed 5 bases from V and 3 bases from J, with 13 bases in between. The CDR3 sequence is 15 residues long. The CDR3 DNA reads as TGTGCCAGCAGCCTGAAAACAGGGTACACCGGGGAGCTGTTTTTT. It specifies CASSLKTGYTGELFF.

The gene calls are TRBV3-1 (or the pseudogene TRBV3-2) and TRBJ1-2; 7 bases fit TRBD1. V was pared by 2 bases and J by 3 bases, with 9 bases of the junction left unmatched. Germline CDR1 is LGHDT and CDR2 is YNNKEL (reference sequence). CDR3 length: 16 amino acids. CDR3 loop: CASSQKGALRDYGYTF. CDR3 coding DNA: TGTGCCAGCAGCCAAAAGGGGGCGCTGCGGGACTATGGCTACACCTTC.

The chain employs TRBV11-1 and TRBJ2-5, with TRBD2 matching over 11 bases. J lost 9 bases, V lost 0 bases, and 12 bases had no gene match. The length of the CDR3 is 17 residues. Germline lookup yields CDR1 SGHAT and CDR2 FQDESV (reference sequence). For the CDR3, the DNA is TGTGCCAGCAGCTTAGCGCCCACTAGCGGGGGAATGATGGCCCAGTACTTC. It specifies CASSLAPTSGGMMAQYF.

This chain joins TRBV2 and TRBJ1-4; D is possibly TRBD1 (5 bases). V lost 7 bases, J lost 1 base, and 13 bases lay in between. The germline CDR1 and CDR2 sequences are SNHLY and FYNNEI. The CDR3 is made up of 15 amino acids. The CDR3, as DNA: TGTGCCAGCAAAACAGCAGGGTTAACTAATGAAAAACTGTTTTTT. This sequence encodes CASKTAGLTNEKLFF.

This clone was picked up one time. The chain links TRBV19 to TRBJ1-1; D call uncertain. Trimming left V 3 bases short and J 4 bases short, with 15 bases between. This CDR3 is built from 15 residues. CDR1 LNHDA and CDR2 SQIVND come from the germline V gene (reference sequence). DNA of the CDR3: TGTGCCAGTAGTATCGGGTCTCTCGGAGGCACTGAAGCTTTCTTT. Translated, it gives CASSIGSLGGTEAFF.

The chain is built from TRBV2 and TRBJ1-1; maybe TRBD1 (6 bases). Germline lookup yields CDR1 SNHLY and CDR2 FYNNEI. Trimming cost V 4 bases and J 0 bases, with 12 bases left between them. The CDR3 sequence is 15 residues long. CDR3 DNA: TGTGCCAGCAGTGTACAGGGATTCATGAACACTGAAGCTTTCTTT. It codes for CASSVQGFMNTEAFF. Full variable domain (remainder filled in from reference TRBV2 and TRBJ1-1): EPEVTQTPSHQVTQMGQEVILRCVPISNHLYFYWYRQILGQKVEFLVSFYNNEISEKSEIFDDQFSVERPDGSNFTLKIRSTKLEDSAMYFCASSVQGFMNTEAFFGQGTRLTVV.

This clone appeared once. The J gene is TRBJ1-1, the V gene TRBV19; TRBD1 aligns across 8 bases. CDR1 and CDR2 (germline): LNHDA, SQIVND (reference sequence). V lost 1 base and J lost 1; bases outside the gene matches: 2. This CDR3 has 15 amino acids. The CDR3 loop is CASSIGTGTNTEAFF. CDR3 in DNA: TGTGCCAGTAGTATAGGGACAGGGACGAACACTGAAGCTTTCTTT.

V is TRBV28 and J is TRBJ1-5, with 8 bases that match TRBD1. Germline V gene lookup returns CDR1 MDHEN and CDR2 SYDVKM. V dropped 6 bases and J dropped 6; count of bases not matched to a gene: 10. The CDR3 has 15 amino acids. CDR3 sequence reads: CASRNGQGAGQPQHF. DNA for the CDR3: TGTGCCAGCAGGAACGGGCAGGGGGCCGGTCAGCCCCAGCATTTT.

This clone was counted only a few times. The chain employs TRBV7-2 and TRBJ1-6; D ambiguous. Germline values: CDR1 SGHTA, CDR2 FQGNSA. The CDR3 contains 15 residues. V lost 4 bases to trimming and J lost 6 bases, with 13 bases between them. CDR3 bases: TGTGCCAGCAGCTCTCCGCTGGGAGCTAATTCACCCCTCCACTTT. It yields the protein CASSSPLGANSPLHF.

V is TRBV19 and J is TRBJ2-1; TRBD2 aligns across 11 bases. V gave up 0 bases and J gave up 0 bases; unmatched junction bases: 4. The CDR3 has 18 amino acids. Germline lookup yields CDR1 LNHDA and CDR2 SQIVND (reference sequence). The CDR3 DNA reads TGTGCCAGTAGTATAGATCATAGCGGGGGGGGCTCCTACAATGAGCAGTTCTTC. Translation gives CASSIDHSGGGSYNEQFF.

The chain uses TRBV12-3 or TRBV12-4 and TRBJ1-1; D not resolved. This CDR3 has 13 amino acids. V lost 1 base, J lost 3 bases, and 6 bases lay in between. This CDR3 is CASSLGPDTEAFF. As DNA, the CDR3 is TGTGCCAGCAGTTTAGGGCCCGACACTGAAGCTTTCTTT.

This clone has more than one count but fewer than ten. The chain is built from TRBV7-9 and TRBJ1-1; tentatively, D is TRBD1 (5 bases). CDR1 is SEHNR and CDR2 is FQNEAQ in the germline V gene (reference sequence). The V end was cut by 6 bases, the J end by 0 bases, with 20 bases between. This CDR3 is built from 17 residues. CDR3 DNA sequence: TGTGCCAGCAGACCAGGGACGGGCGGGGGTATGAACACTGAAGCTTTCTTT. It codes for CASRPGTGGGMNTEAFF.